This record covers a single TCR beta chain. This entry comes from a study of blood T cell repertoires in COVID-19. Across the study: PBMCs, B-cell-depleted T cells, or T cells were the source of the cDNA or gDNA that made up the material.

Germline values: CDR1 MNHEY, CDR2 SVGEGT. The length of the CDR3 is 15 residues. V lost 5 bases to trimming and J lost 2 bases; unmatched junction nucleotides: 9. Method: immunoSEQ multiplex PCR; TCRdb's copy keeps in-frame clones and lacks some. The sample lists 150,000 to 200,000 clones; approximately 90% were seen once. This TCR was sampled from a human donor in a cohort sampled during active COVID-19. Input material: peripheral blood. The chain employs TRBV6-2 or TRBV6-3 and TRBJ2-7, with 7 bases lining up with TRBD2. The CDR3 here is CASSNPGLGTYEQYF. In DNA form, the CDR3 reads TGTGCCAGCAGTAACCCCGGACTAGGGACCTACGAGCAGTACTTC.